This T cell receptor beta chain comes out of a study of shared clonotypes between healthy human individuals. Method: immunoSEQ multiplex PCR; TCRdb's copy keeps in-frame clones and lacks some. The sample has a few million clones, around 90% seen once. Trimming cost V 5 bases and J 6 bases, with 11 bases left between them. Looked up from germline, CDR1 is SNHLY and CDR2 is FYNNEI. The CDR3 totals 12 residues. This TCR was recovered from a man between 18 and 29 years old in good health. Sequencing was done on a sample of naive CD4+ T cells sorted from blood. Indicated subset: CD45RA+ positively selected. The rearrangement uses TRBV2 and TRBJ2-7; a possible D gene is TRBD1 (5 bases). The CDR3 loop is CASSFDSREQYF. The CDR3 DNA is TGTGCCAGCAGTTTTGACAGTCGCGAGCAGTACTTC.